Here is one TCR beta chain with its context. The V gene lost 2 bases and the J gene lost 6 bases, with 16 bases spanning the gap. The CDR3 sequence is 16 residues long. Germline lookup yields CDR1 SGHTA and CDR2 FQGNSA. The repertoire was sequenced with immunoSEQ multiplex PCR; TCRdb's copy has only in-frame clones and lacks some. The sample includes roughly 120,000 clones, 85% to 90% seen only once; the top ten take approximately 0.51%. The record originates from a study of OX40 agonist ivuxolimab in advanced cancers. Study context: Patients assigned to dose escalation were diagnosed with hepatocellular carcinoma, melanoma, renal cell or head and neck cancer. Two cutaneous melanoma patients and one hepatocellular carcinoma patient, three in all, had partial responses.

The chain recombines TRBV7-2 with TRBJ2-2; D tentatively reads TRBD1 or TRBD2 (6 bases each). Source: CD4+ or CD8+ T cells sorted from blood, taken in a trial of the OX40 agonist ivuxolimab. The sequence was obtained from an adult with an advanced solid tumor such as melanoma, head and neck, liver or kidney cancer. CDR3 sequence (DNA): TGTGCCAGCAGCTTATTTCCGGGGGCGGTCTCCGGGGAGCTGTTTTTT. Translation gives CASSLFPGAVSGELFF.